This TCR beta chain emerged from a study of blood T cell repertoires in COVID-19. Across the whole study: Sites across the United States, Italy and Spain contributed samples from acute and convalescent COVID-19.

In the original processing: Estimates of nucleated cell counts were drawn from the amplification of reference gene primers. Only in-frame clones appear in the TCRdb table, and some are missing; sequencing was by immunoSEQ multiplex PCR. V, J and clone size were drawn from that table, and D and trimming were deduced from the DNA. This repertoire shows hundreds of thousands of clones, approximately 91% found once; its top ten account for roughly 5.2%. Symptom resolution, clearance, or two negative PCRs marked donors in Cohort 3 as recovered. Trimming shortened V by 3 bases and J by 7 bases, and 19 bases separated the two germline ends. Germline-derived CDR1 and CDR2 are DFQATT and SNEGSKA (reference sequence). CDR3 length: 15 amino acids.

This clonotype was sampled from a man aged 55 to 70 who had recovered from COVID-19. The chain joins TRBV20-1 to TRBJ2-1; the D is unclear. The sample was PBMCs or T cells enriched from blood (not recorded which). The CDR3, as DNA: TGCAGTGCTAGTCCACCGTCTATCCTCGCTAATGAGCAGTTCTTC. Translated, it gives CSASPPSILANEQFF.